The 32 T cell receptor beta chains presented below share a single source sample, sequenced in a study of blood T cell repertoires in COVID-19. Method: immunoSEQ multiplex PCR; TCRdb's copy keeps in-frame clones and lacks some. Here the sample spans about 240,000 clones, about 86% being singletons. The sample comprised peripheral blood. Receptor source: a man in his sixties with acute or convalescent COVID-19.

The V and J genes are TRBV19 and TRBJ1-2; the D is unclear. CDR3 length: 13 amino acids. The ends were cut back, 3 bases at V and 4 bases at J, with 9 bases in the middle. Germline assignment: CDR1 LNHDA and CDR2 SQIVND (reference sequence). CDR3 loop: CASSIGQAYGYTF. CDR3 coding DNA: TGTGCCAGTAGTATCGGTCAGGCCTATGGCTACACCTTC.

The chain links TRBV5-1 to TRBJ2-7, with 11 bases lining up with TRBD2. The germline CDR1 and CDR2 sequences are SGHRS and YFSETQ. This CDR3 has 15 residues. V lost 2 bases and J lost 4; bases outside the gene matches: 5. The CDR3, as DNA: TGCGCCAGCAGCTTCGGGGGACTAGCGGTATACGAGCAGTACTTC. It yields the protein CASSFGGLAVYEQYF.

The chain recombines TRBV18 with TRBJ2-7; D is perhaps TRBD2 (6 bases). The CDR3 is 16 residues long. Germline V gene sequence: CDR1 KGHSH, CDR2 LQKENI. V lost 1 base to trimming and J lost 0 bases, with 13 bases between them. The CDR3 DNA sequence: TGTGCCAGCTCACCACGCCGGGACTCAAGCTCCTACGAGCAGTACTTC. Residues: CASSPRRDSSSYEQYF. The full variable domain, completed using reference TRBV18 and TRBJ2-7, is NAGVMQNPRHLVRRRGQEARLRCSPMKGHSHVYWYRQLPEEGLKFMVYLQKENIIDESGMPKERFSAEFPKEGPSILRIQQVVRGDSAAYFCASSPRRDSSSYEQYFGPGTRLTVT.

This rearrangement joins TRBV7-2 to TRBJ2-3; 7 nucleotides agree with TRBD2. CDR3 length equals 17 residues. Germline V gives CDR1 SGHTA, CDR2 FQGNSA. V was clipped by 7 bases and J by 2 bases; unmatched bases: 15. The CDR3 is CASKGGKAGPNTDTQYF. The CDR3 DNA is TGTGCCAGCAAGGGAGGGAAAGCGGGACCTAACACAGATACGCAGTATTTT.

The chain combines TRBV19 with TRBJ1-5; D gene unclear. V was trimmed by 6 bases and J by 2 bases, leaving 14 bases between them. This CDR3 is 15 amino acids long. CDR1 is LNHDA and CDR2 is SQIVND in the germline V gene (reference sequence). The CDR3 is CASSLRTGGNQPQHF. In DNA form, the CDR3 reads TGTGCCAGTAGCCTTCGTACGGGTGGCAATCAGCCCCAGCATTTT.

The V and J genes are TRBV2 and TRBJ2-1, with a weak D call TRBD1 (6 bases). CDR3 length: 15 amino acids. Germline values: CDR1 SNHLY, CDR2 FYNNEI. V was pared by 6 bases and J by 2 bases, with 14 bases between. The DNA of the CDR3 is TGTGCCAGCAGACGACAGGACAGCCCCTACAATGAGCAGTTCTTC. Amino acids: CASRRQDSPYNEQFF.

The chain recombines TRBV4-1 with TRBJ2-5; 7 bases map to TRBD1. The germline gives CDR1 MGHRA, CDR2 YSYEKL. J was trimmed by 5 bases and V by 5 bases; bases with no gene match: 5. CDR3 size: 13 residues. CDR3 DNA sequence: TGCGCCAGCAGCGAGACAGGGTGGGAGACCCAGTACTTC. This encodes CASSETGWETQYF.

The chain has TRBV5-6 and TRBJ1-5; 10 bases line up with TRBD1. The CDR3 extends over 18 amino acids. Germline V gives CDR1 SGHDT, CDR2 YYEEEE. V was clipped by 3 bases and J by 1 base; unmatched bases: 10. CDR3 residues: CASSSRDRGRGSNQPQHF. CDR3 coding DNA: TGTGCCAGCAGCTCCCGGGACAGGGGTCGGGGAAGCAATCAGCCCCAGCATTTT.

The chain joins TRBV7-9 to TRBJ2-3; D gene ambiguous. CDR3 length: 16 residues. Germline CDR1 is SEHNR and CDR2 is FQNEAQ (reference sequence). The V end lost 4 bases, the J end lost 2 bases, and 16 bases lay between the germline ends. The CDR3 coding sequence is TGTGCCAGCAGCTCCCGGAGCACTTTCTACACAGATACGCAGTATTTT. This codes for CASSSRSTFYTDTQYF.

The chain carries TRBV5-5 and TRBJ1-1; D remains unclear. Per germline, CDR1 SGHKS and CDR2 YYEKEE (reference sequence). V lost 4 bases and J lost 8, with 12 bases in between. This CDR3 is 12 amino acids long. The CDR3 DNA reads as TGTGCCAGCAGCCGGCGGGAGTCCGAAGCTTTCTTT. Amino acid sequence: CASSRRESEAFF. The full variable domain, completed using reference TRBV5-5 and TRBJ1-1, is DAGVTQSPTHLIKTRGQQVTLRCSPISGHKSVSWYQQVLGQGPQFIFQYYEKEERGRGNFPDRFSARQFPNYSSELNVNALLLGDSALYLCASSRRESEAFFGQGTRLTVV.

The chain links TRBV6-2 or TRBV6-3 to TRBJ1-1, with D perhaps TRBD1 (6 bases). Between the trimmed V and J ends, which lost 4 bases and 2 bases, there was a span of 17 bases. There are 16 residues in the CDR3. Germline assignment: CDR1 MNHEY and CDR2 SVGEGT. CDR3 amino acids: CASSFPGTPTNTEAFF. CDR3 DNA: TGTGCCAGCAGTTTCCCCGGGACACCAACCAACACTGAAGCTTTCTTT.

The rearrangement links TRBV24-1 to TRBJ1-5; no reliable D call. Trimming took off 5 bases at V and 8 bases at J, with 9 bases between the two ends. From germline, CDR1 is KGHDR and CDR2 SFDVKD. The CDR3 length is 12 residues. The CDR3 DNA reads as TGTGCCACCAGTGGGTCGACTGAGCCCCAGCATTTT. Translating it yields CATSGSTEPQHF.

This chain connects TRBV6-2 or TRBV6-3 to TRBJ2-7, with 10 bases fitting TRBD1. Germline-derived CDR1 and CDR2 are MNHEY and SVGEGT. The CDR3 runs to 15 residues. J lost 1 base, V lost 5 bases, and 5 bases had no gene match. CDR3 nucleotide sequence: TGTGCCAGCAGTCCCGGGACAGGGGAGTCCTACGAGCAGTACTTC. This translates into CASSPGTGESYEQYF.

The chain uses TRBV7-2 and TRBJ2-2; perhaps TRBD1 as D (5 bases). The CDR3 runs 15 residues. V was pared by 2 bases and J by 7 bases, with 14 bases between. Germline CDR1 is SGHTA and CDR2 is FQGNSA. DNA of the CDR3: TGTGCCAGCAGCTTAAGTGGCGGTCAGGGCGGGGAGCTGTTTTTT. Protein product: CASSLSGGQGGELFF.

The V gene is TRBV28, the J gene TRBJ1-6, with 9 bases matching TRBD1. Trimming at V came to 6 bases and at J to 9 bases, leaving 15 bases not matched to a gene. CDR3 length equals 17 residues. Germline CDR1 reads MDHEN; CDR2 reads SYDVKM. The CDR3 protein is CASRIAQSGTGSSPLHF. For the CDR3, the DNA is TGTGCCAGCAGAATCGCACAATCCGGGACAGGGAGTTCACCCCTCCACTTT.

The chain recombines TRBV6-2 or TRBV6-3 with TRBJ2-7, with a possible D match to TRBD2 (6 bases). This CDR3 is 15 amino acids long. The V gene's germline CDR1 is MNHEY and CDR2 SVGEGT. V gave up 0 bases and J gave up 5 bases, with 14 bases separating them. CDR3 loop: CASSYSTGATHEQYF. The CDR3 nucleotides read TGTGCCAGCAGTTACTCGACGGGAGCAACCCACGAGCAGTACTTC.

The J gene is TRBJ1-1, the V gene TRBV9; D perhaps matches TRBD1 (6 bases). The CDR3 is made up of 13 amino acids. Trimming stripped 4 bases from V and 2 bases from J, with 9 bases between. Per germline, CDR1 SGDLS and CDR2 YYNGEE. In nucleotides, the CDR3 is TGTGCCAGCAGCCGAGGGGGTAACACTGAAGCTTTCTTT. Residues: CASSRGGNTEAFF.

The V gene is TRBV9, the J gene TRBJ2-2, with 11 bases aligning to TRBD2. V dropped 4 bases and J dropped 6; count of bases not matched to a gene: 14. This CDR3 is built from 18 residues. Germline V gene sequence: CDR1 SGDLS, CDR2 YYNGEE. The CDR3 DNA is TGTGCCAGCAGCCCACGAATGCTCTTAGCGGGAGGGTCCGGGGAGCTGTTTTTT. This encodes CASSPRMLLAGGSGELFF.

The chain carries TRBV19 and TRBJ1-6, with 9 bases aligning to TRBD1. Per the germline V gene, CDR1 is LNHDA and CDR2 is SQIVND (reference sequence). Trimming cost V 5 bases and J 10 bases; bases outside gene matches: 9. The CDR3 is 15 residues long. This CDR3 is CASSAFPGQGSPLHF. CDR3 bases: TGTGCCAGTAGTGCCTTCCCGGGACAGGGATCACCCCTCCACTTT. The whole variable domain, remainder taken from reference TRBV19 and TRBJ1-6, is DGGITQSPKYLFRKEGQNVTLSCEQNLNHDAMYWYRQDPGQGLRLIYYSQIVNDFQKGDIAEGYSVSREKKESFPLTVTSAQKNPTAFYLCASSAFPGQGSPLHFGNGTRLTVT.

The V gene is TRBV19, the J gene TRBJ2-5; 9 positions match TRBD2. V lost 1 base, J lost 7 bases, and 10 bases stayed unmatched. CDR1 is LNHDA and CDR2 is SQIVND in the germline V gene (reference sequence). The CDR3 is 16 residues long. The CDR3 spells CASSIVPSGIIGTQYF. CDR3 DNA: TGTGCCAGTAGTATAGTGCCTAGCGGGATTATAGGGACCCAGTACTTC.

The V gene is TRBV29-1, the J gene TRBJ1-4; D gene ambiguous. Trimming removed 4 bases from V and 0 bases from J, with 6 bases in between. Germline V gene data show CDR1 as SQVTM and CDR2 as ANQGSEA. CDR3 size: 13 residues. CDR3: CSVGGATNEKLFF. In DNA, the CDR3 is TGCAGCGTTGGAGGAGCAACTAATGAAAAACTGTTTTTT.

The CDR3 sequence is CASSQKPRGGTKNTGELFF. As DNA, the CDR3 is TGTGCCAGCAGCCAAAAACCTCGGGGAGGAACCAAGAACACCGGGGAGCTGTTTTTT. The chain links TRBV14 to TRBJ2-2; tentative D call: TRBD2 (6 bases). The CDR3 consists of 19 residues. Trimming left V 2 bases short and J 1 base short, with 20 bases between. Germline assignment: CDR1 SGHDN and CDR2 FVKESK.

The CDR3 loop is CASSSPLLGLWFF. In nucleotides, the CDR3 is TGTGCCAGCAGTTCCCCCCTCCTCGGGTTATGGTTCTTC. V gene TRBV28 combines with J gene TRBJ2-1; no clear D. This CDR3 is 13 amino acids long. V was trimmed by 4 bases and J by 15 bases, leaving 19 bases between them. Germline V gives CDR1 MDHEN, CDR2 SYDVKM.

DNA of the CDR3: TGCGCCAGCAGCAGCGGGTTACGGGACGGACCCTACAATGAGCAGTTCTTC. Translating it yields CASSSGLRDGPYNEQFF. This sequence joins TRBV5-1 and TRBJ2-1, with a weak D call TRBD2 (6 bases). V was clipped by 4 bases and J by 2 bases, with 19 bases between them. CDR3 length equals 17 residues. Germline V gene lookup returns CDR1 SGHRS and CDR2 YFSETQ.

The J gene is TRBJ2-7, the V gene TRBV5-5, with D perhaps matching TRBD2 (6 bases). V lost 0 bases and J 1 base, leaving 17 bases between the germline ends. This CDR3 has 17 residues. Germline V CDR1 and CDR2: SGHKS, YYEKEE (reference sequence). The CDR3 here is CASSLASGLAQSYEQYF. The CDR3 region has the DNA TGTGCCAGCAGCTTGGCCAGTGGGCTAGCGCAATCCTACGAGCAGTACTTC.

CDR3: CASSKSAGGVYEQYF. The CDR3 DNA is TGTGCCAGCAGCAAGTCAGCGGGAGGGGTCTACGAGCAGTACTTC. V is TRBV28 and J is TRBJ2-7; 10 positions match TRBD2. The CDR3 is 15 residues long. Trimming removed 6 bases from V and 3 bases from J; junction bases left unmatched: 8. Germline assignment: CDR1 MDHEN and CDR2 SYDVKM.

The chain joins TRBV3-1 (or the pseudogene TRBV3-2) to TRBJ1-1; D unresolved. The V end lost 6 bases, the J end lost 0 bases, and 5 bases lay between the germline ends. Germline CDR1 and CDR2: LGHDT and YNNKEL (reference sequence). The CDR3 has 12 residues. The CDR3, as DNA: TGTGCCAGCAGTTCAGTGAACACTGAAGCTTTCTTT. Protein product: CASSSVNTEAFF.

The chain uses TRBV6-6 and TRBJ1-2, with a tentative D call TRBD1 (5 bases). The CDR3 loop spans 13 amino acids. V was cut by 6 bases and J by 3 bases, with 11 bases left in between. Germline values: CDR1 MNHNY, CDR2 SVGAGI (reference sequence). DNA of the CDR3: TGTGCCAGCAGCGGGGGGGTTGACTATGGCTACACCTTC. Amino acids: CASSGGVDYGYTF.

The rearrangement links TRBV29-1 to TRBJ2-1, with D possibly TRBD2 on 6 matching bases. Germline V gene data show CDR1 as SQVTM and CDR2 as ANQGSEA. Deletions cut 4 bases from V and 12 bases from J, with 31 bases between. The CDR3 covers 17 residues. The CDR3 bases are TGCAGCGTTGGTGACCCAAATAGCGGATCTACCCCGATGGGGCAGTTCTTC. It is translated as CSVGDPNSGSTPMGQFF.

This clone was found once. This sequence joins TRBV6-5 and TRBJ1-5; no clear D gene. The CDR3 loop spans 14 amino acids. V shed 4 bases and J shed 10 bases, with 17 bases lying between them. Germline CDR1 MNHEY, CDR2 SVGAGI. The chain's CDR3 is CASSSARAGSPQHF. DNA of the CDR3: TGTGCCAGCAGTTCGGCTCGGGCGGGTTCACCCCAGCATTTT.

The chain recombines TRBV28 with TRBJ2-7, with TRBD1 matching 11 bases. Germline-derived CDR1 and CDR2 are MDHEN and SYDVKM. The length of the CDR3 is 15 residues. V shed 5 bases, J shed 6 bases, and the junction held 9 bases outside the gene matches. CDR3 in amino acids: CASSPRTGGLREQYF. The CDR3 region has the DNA TGTGCCAGCAGTCCTAGGACAGGGGGCCTGCGCGAGCAGTACTTC.

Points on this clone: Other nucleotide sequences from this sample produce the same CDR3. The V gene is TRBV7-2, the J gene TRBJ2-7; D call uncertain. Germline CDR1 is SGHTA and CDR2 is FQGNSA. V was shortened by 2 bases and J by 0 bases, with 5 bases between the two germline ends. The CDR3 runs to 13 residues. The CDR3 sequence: CASSLPSSYEQYF. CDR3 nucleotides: TGTGCCAGCAGCTTACCCTCCTCCTACGAGCAGTACTTC.